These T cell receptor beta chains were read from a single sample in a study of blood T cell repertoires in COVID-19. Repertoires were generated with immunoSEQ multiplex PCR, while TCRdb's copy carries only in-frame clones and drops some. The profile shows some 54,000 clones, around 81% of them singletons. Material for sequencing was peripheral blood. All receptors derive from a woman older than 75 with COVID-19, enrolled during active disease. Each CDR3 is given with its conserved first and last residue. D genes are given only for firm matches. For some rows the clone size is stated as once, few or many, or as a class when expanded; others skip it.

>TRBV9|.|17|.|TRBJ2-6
TGTGCCAGCAGCGTAGGGCCAGGGGGCGGGGGAGCCAACGTCCTGACTTTC
CASSVGPGGGGANVLTF
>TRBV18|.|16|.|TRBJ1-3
TGTGCCAGCTCACCAGCCCTAGTGGGTTCTGGAAACACCATATATTTT
CASSPALVGSGNTIYF
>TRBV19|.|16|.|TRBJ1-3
TGTGCCAGTATTCGGGGAAACACCTTGGCTGGAAACACCATATATTTT
CASIRGNTLAGNTIYF
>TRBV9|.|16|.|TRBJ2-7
TGTGCCAGCAGCGTAGCGTCGGACTTGCTATCCTACGAGCAGTACTTC
CASSVASDLLSYEQYF
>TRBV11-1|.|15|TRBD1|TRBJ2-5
TGTGCCAGCAGCTTAGATGTGACAGGGGTAGGGACCCAGTACTTC
CASSLDVTGVGTQYF
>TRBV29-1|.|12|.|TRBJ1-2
TGCAGCGTCGTAGCGGGGGGCTATGGCTACACCTTC
CSVVAGGYGYTF
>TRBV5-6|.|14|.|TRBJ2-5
TGTGCCAGCAGCTTGATCTCTATTCAAGAGACCCAGTACTTC
CASSLISIQETQYF
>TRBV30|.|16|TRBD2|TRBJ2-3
TGTGCCTGGATCGTATCCCTAGCGGGATGGATAGATACGCAGTATTTT
CAWIVSLAGWIDTQYF
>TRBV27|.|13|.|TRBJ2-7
TGTGCCAGCAGGCTCACAGGGTCTTACGAGCAGTACTTC
CASRLTGSYEQYF
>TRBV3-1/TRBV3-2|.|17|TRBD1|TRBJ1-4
TGTGCCAGCAGCCTCCGGACAGGGGGGAGGGCTAATGAAAAACTGTTTTTT
CASSLRTGGRANEKLFF
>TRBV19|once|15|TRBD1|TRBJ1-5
TGTGCCAGTAACCAGGAACAGGGGGTTAATCAGCCCCAGCATTTT
CASNQEQGVNQPQHF
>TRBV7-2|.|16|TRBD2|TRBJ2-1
TGTGCCAGCAGCCGTGGACTAGCGGGAGTTGGAAATGAGCAGTTCTTC
CASSRGLAGVGNEQFF
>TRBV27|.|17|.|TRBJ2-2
TGTGCCAGCAGTTGGTCGGGACACCGCGCGAACACCGGGGAGCTGTTTTTT
CASSWSGHRANTGELFF
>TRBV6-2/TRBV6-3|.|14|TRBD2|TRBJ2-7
TGTGCCAGCAGTTCGCCTAGCGGGTCCTACGAGCAGTACTTC
CASSSPSGSYEQYF
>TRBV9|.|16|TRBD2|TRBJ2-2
TGTGCCAGCAGCGTAGAACTAGCGGGACCCACCGGGGAGCTGTTTTTT
CASSVELAGPTGELFF
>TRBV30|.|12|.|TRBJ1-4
TGTGCCTGGAGTCCACGCGGGGGGGAACTGTTTTTT
CAWSPRGGELFF
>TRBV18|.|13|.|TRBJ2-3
TGTGCCAGCTCAACCTTAGACACAGATACGCAGTATTTT
CASSTLDTDTQYF
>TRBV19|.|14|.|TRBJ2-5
TGTGCCAGTAGTAGCCACAGGGTCGGGGAGACCCAGTACTTC
CASSSHRVGETQYF
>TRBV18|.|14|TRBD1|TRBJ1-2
TGTGCCAGCTCCCGGCAGGGGGCTCACTATGGCTACACCTTC
CASSRQGAHYGYTF
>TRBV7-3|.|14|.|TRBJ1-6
TGTGCCAGCAGCTCGACAGGAATTAATTCACCCCTCCACTTT
CASSSTGINSPLHF
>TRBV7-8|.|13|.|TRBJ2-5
TGTGCCAGCAGCTCACATGGGGGCGAGACCCAGTACTTC
CASSSHGGETQYF
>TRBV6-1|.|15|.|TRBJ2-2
TGTGCCAGCAGTGAAGAAGAGGGAGATAGCGGGGAGCTGTTTTTT
CASSEEEGDSGELFF
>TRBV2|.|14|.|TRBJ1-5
TGTGCCAGCAGGGATCAGGCGAGCAATCAGCCCCAGCATTTT
CASRDQASNQPQHF
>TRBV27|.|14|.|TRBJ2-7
TGTGCCAGCAGTTTACCGGGAGCGAAGTACGAGCAGTACTTC
CASSLPGAKYEQYF
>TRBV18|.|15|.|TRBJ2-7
TGTGCCAGCTCACCACCTGGGGGCAAGACCTACGAGCAGTACTTC
CASSPPGGKTYEQYF
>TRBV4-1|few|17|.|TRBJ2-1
TGCGCCAGCAGCCAAGTCCCAGCGGCCGAAAGGTACAATGAGCAGTTCTTC
CASSQVPAAERYNEQFF
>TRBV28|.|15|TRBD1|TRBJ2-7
TGTGCCAGCAGTCGACCGGGACAGGGGGTGTACGAGCAGTACTTC
CASSRPGQGVYEQYF
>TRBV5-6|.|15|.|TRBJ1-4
TGTGCCAGCAGCTTGGGAGGGTTCACTAATGAAAAACTGTTTTTT
CASSLGGFTNEKLFF
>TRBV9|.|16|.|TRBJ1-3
TGTGCCAGCAGCCCCCAACCGGGAACCTCTGGAAACACCATATATTTT
CASSPQPGTSGNTIYF
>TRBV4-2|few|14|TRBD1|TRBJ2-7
TGTGCCAGCAGCCAGGGGACAGTCTCCTACGAGCAGTACTTC
CASSQGTVSYEQYF
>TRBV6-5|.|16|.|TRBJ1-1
TGTGCCAGCAGTTACTCGGAGGGTAGGCTAAACACTGAAGCTTTCTTT
CASSYSEGRLNTEAFF
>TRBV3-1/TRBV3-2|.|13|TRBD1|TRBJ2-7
TGTGCCAGCAGCCCGGACAGGGCAAACGAGCAGTACTTC
CASSPDRANEQYF
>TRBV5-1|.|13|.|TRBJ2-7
TGCGCCAGCAGTTCGGGACATCTCTACGAGCAGTACTTC
CASSSGHLYEQYF
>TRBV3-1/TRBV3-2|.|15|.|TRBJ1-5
TGTGCCAGCAGCCCTTCGGGGATTAGCAATCAGCCCCAGCATTTT
CASSPSGISNQPQHF
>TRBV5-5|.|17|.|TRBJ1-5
TGTGCCAGCAGCCACGCGGCGGGTAAGGCGAGCAATCAGCCCCAGCATTTT
CASSHAAGKASNQPQHF
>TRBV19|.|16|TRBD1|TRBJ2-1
TGTGCCAGTAGTACTACCGGGACAGGGAGGAACAATGAGCAGTTCTTC
CASSTTGTGRNNEQFF
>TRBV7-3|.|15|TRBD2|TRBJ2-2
TGTGCCAGCAGCTCCCTTAGCGGGAGGGCCGGGGAGCTGTTTTTT
CASSSLSGRAGELFF
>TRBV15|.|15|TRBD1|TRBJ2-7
TGTGCCACCAGCAGACGAAGGACAGGGTTGAACGAGCAGTACTTC
CATSRRRTGLNEQYF
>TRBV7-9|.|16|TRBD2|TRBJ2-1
TGTGCCAGCAGCCTCCCGGGACTAGCGGGAGTCGGGGAGCAGTTCTTC
CASSLPGLAGVGEQFF
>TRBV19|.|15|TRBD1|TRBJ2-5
TGTGCCAGTAGTATAGACAGGGGGCGCGTAGAGACCCAGTACTTC
CASSIDRGRVETQYF
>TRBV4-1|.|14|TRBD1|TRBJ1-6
TGCGCCAGCAGCTTGGGACAGTACAATTCACCCCTCCACTTT
CASSLGQYNSPLHF
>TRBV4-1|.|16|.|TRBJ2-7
TGCGCCAGCAGCCAAGATGTTGGGGGCTCTTTCTACGAGCAGTACTTC
CASSQDVGGSFYEQYF
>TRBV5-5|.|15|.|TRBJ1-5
TGTGCCAGCAGCCCACGGGAGGGGGTCAATCAGCCCCAGCATTTT
CASSPREGVNQPQHF
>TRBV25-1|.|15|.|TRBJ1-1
TGTGCCAGCAGTGCTCCAGAACAGGGACGGACTGAAGCTTTCTTT
CASSAPEQGRTEAFF
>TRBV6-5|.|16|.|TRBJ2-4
TGTGCCAGCAGTTACCTGTACGGGGGTACCAAAAACATTCAGTACTTC
CASSYLYGGTKNIQYF
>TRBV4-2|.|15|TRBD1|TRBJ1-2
TGTGCCAGCAGTCAATCTGACAGGGGGAACAATGGCTACACCTTC
CASSQSDRGNNGYTF
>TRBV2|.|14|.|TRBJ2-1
TGTGCCAGCAAAACTAGGGCTGTGCGCAATGAGCAGTTCTTC
CASKTRAVRNEQFF
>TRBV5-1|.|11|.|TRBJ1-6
TGCGCCAGCAGCTCGGGGGGACCCCTCCACTTT
CASSSGGPLHF
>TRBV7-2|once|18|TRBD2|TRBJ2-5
TGTGCCAGCAGCTTGGGCGCACTAGCGGGAGGGGATCAAGAGACCCAGTACTTC
CASSLGALAGGDQETQYF
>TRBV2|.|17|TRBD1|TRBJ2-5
TGTGCCAGCAGTCCCCCAAGGACAGGGTTAGCCCAAGAGACCCAGTACTTC
CASSPPRTGLAQETQYF
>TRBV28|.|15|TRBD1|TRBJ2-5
TGTGCCAGCAGCCTCGGACAGGGTTTCGGGGAGACCCAGTACTTC
CASSLGQGFGETQYF
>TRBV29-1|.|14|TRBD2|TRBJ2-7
TGCAGCGTTGTCCCGACTAGCCCTGGCTACGAGCAGTACTTC
CSVVPTSPGYEQYF
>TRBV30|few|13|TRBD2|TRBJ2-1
TGTGCCTGGAGTGGACTAGCGGGGAGTGAGCAGTTCTTC
CAWSGLAGSEQFF
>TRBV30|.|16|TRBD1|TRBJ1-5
TGTGCCTGGACCCTTGGGAGACAGGGTAGGGTTCAGCCCCAGCATTTT
CAWTLGRQGRVQPQHF
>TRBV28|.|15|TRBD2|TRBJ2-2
TGTGCCAGCAGCCGGGGGGGGGCGAACACCGGGGAGCTGTTTTTT
CASSRGGANTGELFF
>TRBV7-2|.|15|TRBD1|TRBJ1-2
TGTGCCAGCAGCACCCGGGACAGAGGATTTGAGGGCTACACCTTC
CASSTRDRGFEGYTF
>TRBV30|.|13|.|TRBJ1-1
TGTGCCTGGAGTGTGATCGGGAACACTGAAGCTTTCTTT
CAWSVIGNTEAFF
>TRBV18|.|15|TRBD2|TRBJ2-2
TGTGCCAGCTCACAGGGGACTACGAACACCGGGGAGCTGTTTTTT
CASSQGTTNTGELFF
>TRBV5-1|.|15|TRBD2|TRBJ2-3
TGCGCCAGCAGGCGGGAGGGCGGGTCCGCAGATACGCAGTATTTT
CASRREGGSADTQYF